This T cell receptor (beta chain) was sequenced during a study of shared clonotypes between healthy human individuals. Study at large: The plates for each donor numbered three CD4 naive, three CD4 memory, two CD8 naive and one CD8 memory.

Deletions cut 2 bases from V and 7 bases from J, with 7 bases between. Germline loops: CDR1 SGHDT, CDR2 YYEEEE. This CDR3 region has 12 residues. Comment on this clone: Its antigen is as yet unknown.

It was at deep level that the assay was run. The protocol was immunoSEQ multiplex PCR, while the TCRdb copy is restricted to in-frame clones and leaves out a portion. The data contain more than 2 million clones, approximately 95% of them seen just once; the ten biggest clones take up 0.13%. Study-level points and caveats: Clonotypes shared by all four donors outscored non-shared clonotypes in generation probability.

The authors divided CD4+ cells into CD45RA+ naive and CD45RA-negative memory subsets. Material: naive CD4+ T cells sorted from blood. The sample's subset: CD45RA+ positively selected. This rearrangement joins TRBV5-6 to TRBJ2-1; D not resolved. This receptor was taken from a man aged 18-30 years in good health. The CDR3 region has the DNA TGTGCCAGCAGCTTTATACAGAATGAGCAGTTCTTC. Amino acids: CASSFIQNEQFF.